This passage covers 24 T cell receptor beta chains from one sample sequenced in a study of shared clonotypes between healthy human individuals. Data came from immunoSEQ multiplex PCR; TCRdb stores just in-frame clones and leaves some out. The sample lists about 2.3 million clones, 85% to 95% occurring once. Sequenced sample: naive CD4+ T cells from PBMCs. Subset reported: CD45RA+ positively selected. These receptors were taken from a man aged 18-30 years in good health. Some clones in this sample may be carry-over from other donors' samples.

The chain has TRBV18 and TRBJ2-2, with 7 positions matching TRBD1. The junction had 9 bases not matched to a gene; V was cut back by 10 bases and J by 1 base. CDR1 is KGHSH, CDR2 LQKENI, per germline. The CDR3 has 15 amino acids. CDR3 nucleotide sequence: TGTGCCACCCCCAACCGACAGGGGAACACCGGGGAGCTGTTTTTT. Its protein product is CATPNRQGNTGELFF.

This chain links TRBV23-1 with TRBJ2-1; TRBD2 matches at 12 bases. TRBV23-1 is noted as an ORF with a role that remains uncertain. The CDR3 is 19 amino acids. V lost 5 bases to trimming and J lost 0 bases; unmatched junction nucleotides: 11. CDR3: CASSAPGLAGKSSYNEQFF. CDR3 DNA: TGCGCCAGCAGTGCACCGGGACTAGCGGGTAAGAGCTCCTACAATGAGCAGTTCTTC.

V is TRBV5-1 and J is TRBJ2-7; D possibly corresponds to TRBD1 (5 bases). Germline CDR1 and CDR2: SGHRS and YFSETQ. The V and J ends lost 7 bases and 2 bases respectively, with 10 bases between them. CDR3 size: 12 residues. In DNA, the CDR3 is TGCGCCAGCGGCCAGGGCGCCTACGAGCAGTACTTC. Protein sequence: CASGQGAYEQYF.

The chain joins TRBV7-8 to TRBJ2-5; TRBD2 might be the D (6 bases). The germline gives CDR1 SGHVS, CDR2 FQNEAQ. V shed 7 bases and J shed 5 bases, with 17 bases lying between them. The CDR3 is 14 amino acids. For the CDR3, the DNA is TGTGCCAGCAAGGAGTTGGGGGGTCCGGAGACCCAGTACTTC. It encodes CASKELGGPETQYF. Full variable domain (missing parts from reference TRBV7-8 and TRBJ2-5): GAGVSQSPRYKVAKRGQDVALRCDPISGHVSLFWYQQALGQGPEFLTYFQNEAQLDKSGLPSDRFFAERPEGSVSTLKIQRTQQEDSAVYLCASKELGGPETQYFGPGTRLLVL.

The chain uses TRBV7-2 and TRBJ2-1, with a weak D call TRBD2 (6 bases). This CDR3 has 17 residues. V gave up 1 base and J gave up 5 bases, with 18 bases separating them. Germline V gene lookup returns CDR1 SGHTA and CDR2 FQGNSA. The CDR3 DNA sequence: TGTGCCAGCAGCTTAGGAGAGGGGATAGCGGCCCACAATGAGCAGTTCTTC. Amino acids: CASSLGEGIAAHNEQFF.

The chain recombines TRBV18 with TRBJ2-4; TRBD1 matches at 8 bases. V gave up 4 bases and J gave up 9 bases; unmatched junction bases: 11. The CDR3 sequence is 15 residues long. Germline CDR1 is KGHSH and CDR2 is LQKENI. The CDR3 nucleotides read TGTGCCAGCTCACAATTTCAGGGGGCGGAGGGCATTCAGTACTTC. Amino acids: CASSQFQGAEGIQYF.

In DNA, the CDR3 is TGTGCCAGCAGTTACTCGGGGGAAGGGCAGTACTTC. This translates into CASSYSGEGQYF. V gene TRBV6-6 combines with J gene TRBJ2-7; either TRBD1 or TRBD2 may supply D (5 bases each). Trimming took 0 bases from V and 9 from J, leaving 9 bases between them. Germline V gives CDR1 MNHNY, CDR2 SVGAGI (reference sequence). The length of the CDR3 is 12 residues.

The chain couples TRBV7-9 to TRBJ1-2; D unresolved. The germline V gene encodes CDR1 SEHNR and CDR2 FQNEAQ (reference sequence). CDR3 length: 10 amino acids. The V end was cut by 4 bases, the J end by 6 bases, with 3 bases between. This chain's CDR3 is CASSYDGYTF. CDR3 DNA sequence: TGTGCCAGCAGCTACGATGGCTACACCTTC.

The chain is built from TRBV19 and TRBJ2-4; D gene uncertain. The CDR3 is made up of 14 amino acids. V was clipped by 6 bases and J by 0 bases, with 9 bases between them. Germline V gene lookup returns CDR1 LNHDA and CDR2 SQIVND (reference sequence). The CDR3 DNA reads TGTGCCAGTAGGGACCTAGGAGCCAAAAACATTCAGTACTTC. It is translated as CASRDLGAKNIQYF. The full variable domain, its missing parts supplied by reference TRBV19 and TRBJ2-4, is DGGITQSPKYLFRKEGQNVTLSCEQNLNHDAMYWYRQDPGQGLRLIYYSQIVNDFQKGDIAEGYSVSREKKESFPLTVTSAQKNPTAFYLCASRDLGAKNIQYFGAGTRLSVL.

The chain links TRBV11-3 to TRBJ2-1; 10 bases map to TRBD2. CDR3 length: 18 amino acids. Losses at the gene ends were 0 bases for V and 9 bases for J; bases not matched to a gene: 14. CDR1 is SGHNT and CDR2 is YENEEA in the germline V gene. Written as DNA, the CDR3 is TGTGCCAGCAGCTTAGACATTGAGCGGGCTAGCGGGAGTAGTGAGCAGTTCTTC. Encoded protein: CASSLDIERASGSSEQFF.

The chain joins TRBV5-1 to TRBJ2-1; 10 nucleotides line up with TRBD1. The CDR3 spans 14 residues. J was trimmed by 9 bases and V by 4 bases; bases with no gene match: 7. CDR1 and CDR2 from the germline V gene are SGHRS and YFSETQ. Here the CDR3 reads CASSLGTGESEQFF. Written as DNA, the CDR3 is TGCGCCAGCAGCCTAGGGACAGGGGAGAGTGAGCAGTTCTTC.

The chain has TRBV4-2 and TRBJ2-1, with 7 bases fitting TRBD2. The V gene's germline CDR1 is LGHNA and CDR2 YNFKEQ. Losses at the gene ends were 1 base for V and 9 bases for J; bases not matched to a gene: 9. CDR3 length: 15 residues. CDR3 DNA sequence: TGTGCCAGCAGCCAAGCCCGGACTAGTGATAGTGAGCAGTTCTTC. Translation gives CASSQARTSDSEQFF.

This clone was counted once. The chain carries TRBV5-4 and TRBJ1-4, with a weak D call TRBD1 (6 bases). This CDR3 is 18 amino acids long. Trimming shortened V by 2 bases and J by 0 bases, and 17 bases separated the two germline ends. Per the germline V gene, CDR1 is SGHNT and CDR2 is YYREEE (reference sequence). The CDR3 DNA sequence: TGTGCCAGCAGCTTCTCCGTCAGGGGTGGGCCAACTAATGAAAAACTGTTTTTT. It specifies CASSFSVRGGPTNEKLFF.

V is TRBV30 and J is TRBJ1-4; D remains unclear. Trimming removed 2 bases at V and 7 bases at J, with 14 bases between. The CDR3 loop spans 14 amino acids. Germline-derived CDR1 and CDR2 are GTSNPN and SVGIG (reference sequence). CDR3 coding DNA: TGTGCCTGGAGTCCAAGGCGAGTCGGTGAAAAACTGTTTTTT. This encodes CAWSPRRVGEKLFF.

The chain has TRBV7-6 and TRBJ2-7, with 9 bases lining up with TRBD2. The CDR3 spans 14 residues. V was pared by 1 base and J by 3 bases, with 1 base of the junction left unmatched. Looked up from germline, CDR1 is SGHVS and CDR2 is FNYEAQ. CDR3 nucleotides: TGTGCCAGCAGCTTAGTTAGCGGGGGCTACGAGCAGTACTTC. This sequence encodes CASSLVSGGYEQYF.

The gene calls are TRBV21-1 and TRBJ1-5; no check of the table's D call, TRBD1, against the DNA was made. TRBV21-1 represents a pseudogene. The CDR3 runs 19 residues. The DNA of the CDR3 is TGTGCCAGCAGCCTTCTGACAGGGGGCTTCTGGAAAAGCAATCAGCCCCAGCATTTT. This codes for CASSLLTGGFWKSNQPQHF.

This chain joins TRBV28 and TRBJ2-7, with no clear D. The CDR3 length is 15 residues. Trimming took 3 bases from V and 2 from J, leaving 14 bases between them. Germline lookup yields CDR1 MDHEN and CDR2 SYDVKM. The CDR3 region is CASSLGVTVPYEQYF. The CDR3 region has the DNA TGTGCCAGCAGTTTGGGCGTAACCGTACCCTACGAGCAGTACTTC.

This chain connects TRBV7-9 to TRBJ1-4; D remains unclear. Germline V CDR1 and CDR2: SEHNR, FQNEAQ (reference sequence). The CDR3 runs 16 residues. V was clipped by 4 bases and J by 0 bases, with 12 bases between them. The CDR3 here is CASSSPKGATNEKLFF. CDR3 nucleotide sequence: TGTGCCAGCAGCTCCCCCAAGGGAGCAACTAATGAAAAACTGTTTTTT.

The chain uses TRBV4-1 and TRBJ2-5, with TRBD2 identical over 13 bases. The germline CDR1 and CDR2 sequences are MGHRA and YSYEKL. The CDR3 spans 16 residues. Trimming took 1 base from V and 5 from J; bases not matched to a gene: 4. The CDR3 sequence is CASSQGTSGRGETQYF. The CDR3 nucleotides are TGCGCCAGCAGCCAAGGGACTAGCGGGAGAGGTGAGACCCAGTACTTC.

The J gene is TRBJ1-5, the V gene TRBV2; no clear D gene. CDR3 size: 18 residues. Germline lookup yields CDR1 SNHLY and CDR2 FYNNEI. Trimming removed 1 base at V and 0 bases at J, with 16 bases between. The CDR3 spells CASSEGGPETGSNQPQHF. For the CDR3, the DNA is TGTGCCAGCAGTGAAGGTGGACCCGAGACGGGTAGCAATCAGCCCCAGCATTTT.

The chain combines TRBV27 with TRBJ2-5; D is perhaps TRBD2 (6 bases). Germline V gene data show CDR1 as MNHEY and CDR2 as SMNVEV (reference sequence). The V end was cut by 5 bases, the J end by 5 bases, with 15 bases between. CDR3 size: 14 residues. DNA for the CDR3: TGTGCCAGCAGTGAAGGGAGGTTTCGGGAGACCCAGTACTTC. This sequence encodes CASSEGRFRETQYF.

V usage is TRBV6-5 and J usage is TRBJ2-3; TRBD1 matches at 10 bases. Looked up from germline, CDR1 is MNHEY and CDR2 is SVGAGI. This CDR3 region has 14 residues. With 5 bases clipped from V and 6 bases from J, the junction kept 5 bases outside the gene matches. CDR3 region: CASSPGQGYDTQYF. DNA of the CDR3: TGTGCCAGCAGTCCGGGACAGGGGTATGATACGCAGTATTTT.

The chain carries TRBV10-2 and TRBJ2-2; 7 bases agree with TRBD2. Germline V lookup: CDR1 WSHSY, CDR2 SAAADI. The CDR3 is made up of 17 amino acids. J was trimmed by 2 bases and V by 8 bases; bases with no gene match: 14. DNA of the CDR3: TGCGCCAGCGTTAGAGGGTCGGGAGGCATAAACACCGGGGAGCTGTTTTTT. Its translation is CASVRGSGGINTGELFF.

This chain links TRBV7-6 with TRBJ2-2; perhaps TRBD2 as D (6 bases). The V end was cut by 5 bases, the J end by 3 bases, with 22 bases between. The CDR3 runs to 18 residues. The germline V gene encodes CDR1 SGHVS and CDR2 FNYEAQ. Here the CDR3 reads CASSLRTTLDRDTGELFF. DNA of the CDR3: TGTGCCAGCAGCCTCCGGACTACCTTGGATCGGGACACCGGGGAGCTGTTTTTT.